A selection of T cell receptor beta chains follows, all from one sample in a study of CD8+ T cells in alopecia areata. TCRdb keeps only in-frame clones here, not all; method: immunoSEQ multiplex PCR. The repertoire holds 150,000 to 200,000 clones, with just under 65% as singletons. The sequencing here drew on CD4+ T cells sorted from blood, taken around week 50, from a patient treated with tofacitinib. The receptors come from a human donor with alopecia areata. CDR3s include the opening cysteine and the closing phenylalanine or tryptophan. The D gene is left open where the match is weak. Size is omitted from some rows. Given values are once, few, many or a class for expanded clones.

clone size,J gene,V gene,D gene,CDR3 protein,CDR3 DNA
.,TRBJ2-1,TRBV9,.,CASSVTARDNEQFF,TGTGCCAGCAGCGTAACTGCTCGGGACAATGAGCAGTTCTTC
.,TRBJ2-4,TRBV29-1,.,CSVGNKNIQYF,TGCAGCGTTGGTAACAAAAACATTCAGTACTTC
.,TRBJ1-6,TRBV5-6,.,CASRRLPDSPLHF,TGTGCCAGCCGCCGACTCCCAGATTCACCCCTCCACTTT
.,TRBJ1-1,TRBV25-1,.,CASSRMGSTGQNTEAFF,TGTGCCAGCAGCCGAATGGGGAGCACAGGGCAGAACACTGAAGCTTTCTTT
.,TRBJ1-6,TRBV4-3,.,CASSQVVREPTAPLHF,TGCGCCAGCAGCCAAGTCGTCAGGGAGCCCACTGCACCCCTCCACTTT
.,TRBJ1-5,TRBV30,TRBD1,CAWSPTGMGQPQHF,TGTGCCTGGAGCCCGACAGGGATGGGCCAGCCCCAGCATTTT
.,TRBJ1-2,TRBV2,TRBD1,CASSILQGSGGYTF,TGTGCCAGCAGTATCCTACAGGGGTCGGGAGGCTACACCTTC
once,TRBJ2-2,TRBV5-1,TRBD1,CASSDGQGYTGELFF,TGCGCCAGCAGCGACGGACAGGGGTACACCGGGGAGCTGTTTTTT
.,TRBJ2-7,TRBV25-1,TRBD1,CASSPTTLGTGLYEQYF,TGTGCCAGCAGTCCTACGACCCTTGGGACAGGGTTATACGAGCAGTACTTC
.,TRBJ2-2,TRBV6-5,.,CASGTQGYGELFF,TGTGCCAGCGGAACCCAGGGGTACGGGGAGCTGTTTTTT
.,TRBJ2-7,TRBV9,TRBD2,CASSVDGSSGVLYEQYF,TGTGCCAGCAGCGTAGATGGGTCTAGCGGGGTACTCTACGAGCAGTACTTC
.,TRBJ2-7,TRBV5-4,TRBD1,CASSLGQGYSYEQYF,TGTGCCAGCAGCCTGGGACAGGGCTACTCCTACGAGCAGTACTTC
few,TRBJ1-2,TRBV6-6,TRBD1,CASFEVVGQADYGYTF,TGTGCCAGCTTCGAAGTAGTGGGACAGGCTGACTATGGCTACACCTTC
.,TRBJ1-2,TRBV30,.,CAWTPRNYGYTF,TGTGCCTGGACTCCTCGTAACTATGGCTACACCTTC